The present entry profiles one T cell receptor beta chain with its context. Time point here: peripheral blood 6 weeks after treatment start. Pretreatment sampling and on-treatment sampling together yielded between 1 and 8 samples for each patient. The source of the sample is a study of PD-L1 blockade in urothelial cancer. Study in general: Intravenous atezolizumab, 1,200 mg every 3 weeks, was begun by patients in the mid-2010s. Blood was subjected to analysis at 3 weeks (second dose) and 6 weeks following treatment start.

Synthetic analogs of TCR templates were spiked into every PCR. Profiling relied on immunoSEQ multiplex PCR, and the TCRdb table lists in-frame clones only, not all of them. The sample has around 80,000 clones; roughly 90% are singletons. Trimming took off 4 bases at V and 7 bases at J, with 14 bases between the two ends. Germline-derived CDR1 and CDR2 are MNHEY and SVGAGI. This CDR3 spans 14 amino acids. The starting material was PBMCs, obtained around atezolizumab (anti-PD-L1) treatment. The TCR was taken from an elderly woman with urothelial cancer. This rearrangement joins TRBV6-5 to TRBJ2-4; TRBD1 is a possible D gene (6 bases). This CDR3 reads CASSLGGSRNIQYF. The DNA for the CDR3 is TGTGCCAGCAGTTTAGGGGGATCGCGGAACATTCAGTACTTC.